This T cell receptor (beta chain) was documented in a study of blood T cells in healthy people across ages. General study findings and limits: Age brought a roughly linear fall in TCR beta diversity measured per million T cells. Because sorting was not performed, PBMCs prevented conclusive naive versus antigen-experienced comparison.

In the case of this clonotype: Its antigen is unidentified.

Germline CDR1 and CDR2: SEHNR and FQNEAQ (reference sequence). The V end was cut by 1 base, the J end by 5 bases, with 19 bases between. The CDR3 is made up of 17 amino acids. For the second PCR, which ran for about 7 to 11 cycles, a sample-barcoded 5' primer and a J-beta primer mix were used. TCRdb re-derived calls from the 5' RACE reads in MiXCR, one entry per CDR3 protein. The sample includes about 930,000 distinct CDR3 sequences, about 28% seen only once; the top ten take 10%. This sample also belongs to another study, concerning T cells of mothers and their children.

The J gene is TRBJ2-3, the V gene TRBV7-9; D is unclear. This TCR was recovered from a woman between 40 and 50 years old in good health. Sequencing was done on a sample of blood. The CDR3 is CASSLETLPPQRDTQYF. The CDR3, as DNA: TGTGCCAGCAGCTTAGAGACACTACCACCGCAGAGAGATACGCAGTATTTT.